The 25 T cell receptor beta chains in this list originate from one sample, sequenced in a study of tumor and adjacent non-tumor tissue in lung cancer. The template was RNA from unsorted bulk tissue. A modified ARM-PCR protocol with three rounds of nested PCR amplified TCRbeta. TCRdb independently ran MiXCR on the multiplex PCR reads; one entry per CDR3 protein. This sample has about 110,000 distinct CDR3 sequences, with approximately 87% found just once. The sample comprised lung tumor tissue. Source of these receptors: a man aged 70-80 years with non-small cell lung cancer.

Points on this clonotype: This may be a read error, as it is one base from a much larger clone. The V and J genes are TRBV28 and TRBJ1-1; perhaps TRBD1 as D (6 bases). Germline assignment: CDR1 MDHEN and CDR2 SYDVKM. The CDR3 has 13 residues. Trimming took off 8 bases at V and 5 bases at J, with 15 bases between the two ends. The CDR3 loop reads CASGPQGRTEAFF. The CDR3 bases are TGTGCCAGCGGCCCACAGGGTAGGACTGAAGCTTTCTTT.

This clonotype was seen at least ten times. A single base separates this from a much larger clone, so it may be a read error. V is TRBV29-1 and J is TRBJ2-7; the D gene is possibly TRBD1 (6 bases). Germline CDR1 is SQVTM and CDR2 is ANQGSEA. This CDR3 is 13 amino acids long. Trimming took off 7 bases at V and 6 bases at J, with 19 bases between the two ends. The CDR3 sequence: CSASDRSYCEQYF. The CDR3 coding sequence is TGCAGCGCTTCTGACAGGTCCTACTGCGAGCAGTACTTC.

This clonotype occurred many times. The V call is TRBV28, the J call TRBJ2-7; TRBD2 is a possible D gene (6 bases). Trimming removed 5 bases from V and 3 bases from J, with 8 bases in between. The CDR3 extends over 12 amino acids. Germline CDR1 and CDR2: MDHEN and SYDVKM. CDR3 sequence (DNA): TGTGCCAGCAGTCCCGGGGGCTACGAGCAGTACTTC. This encodes CASSPGGYEQYF. Using reference TRBV28 and TRBJ2-7 for the parts outside the CDR3, the full variable domain is DVKVTQSSRYLVKRTGEKVFLECVQDMDHENMFWYRQDPGLGLRLIYFSYDVKMKEKGDIPEGYSVSREKKERFSLILESASTNQTSMYLCASSPGGYEQYFGPGTRLTVT.

This clonotype is large. The chain carries TRBV11-2 and TRBJ1-1; 7 bases map to TRBD1. Germline V gives CDR1 SGHAT, CDR2 FQNNGV. This CDR3 has 12 amino acids. The junction had 8 bases not matched to a gene; V was cut back by 5 bases and J by 11 bases. The CDR3 loop reads CASSKDRRDAFF. DNA for the CDR3: TGTGCCAGCAGCAAGGACAGGCGAGACGCTTTCTTT.

This clonotype was counted once. An end of the junction differs from the germline gene, which may be a read error. Here the CDR3 DNA reads TGCGCCAGCAGTGAGTCGAATCAGGCCACAGATATGCAGTATTTT. Encoded protein: CASSESNQATDMQYF. The chain employs TRBV10-1 and TRBJ2-3, with D uncertain. Germline lookup yields CDR1 WNHNN and CDR2 SYGVQD (reference sequence). The CDR3 runs 15 residues.

The table lists this clonotype with a few counts. A much more abundant neighbour one base away suggests this may be a read error. The genes are TRBV20-1 and TRBJ2-1; the D is unclear. V lost 8 bases and J lost 2, with 13 bases in between. Germline assignment: CDR1 DFQATT and CDR2 SNEGSKA (reference sequence). CDR3 length: 13 residues. CDR3 nucleotides: TGCAGTCTGGGAACGAGCACCTACAATGAGCAGTTCTTC. Its translation is CSLGTSTYNEQFF.

This clonotype was detected only a few times. This chain connects TRBV5-1 to TRBJ2-7; D is tentatively TRBD1 or TRBD2 (5 bases each). Germline assignment: CDR1 SGHRS and CDR2 YFSETQ. The CDR3 length is 15 residues. With 0 bases removed from V and 2 bases from J, the gap between germline ends came to 12 bases. This CDR3 reads CASSLDPGAPYEQYF. The CDR3 DNA sequence: TGCGCCAGCAGCTTGGACCCCGGGGCACCCTACGAGCAGTACTTC.

A remark on this clonotype: One base away lies a much larger clone, so this may be a sequencing read error. The chain joins TRBV20-1 to TRBJ2-5; no clear D gene. Germline loops: CDR1 DFQATT, CDR2 SNEGSKA (reference sequence). The CDR3 loop spans 13 amino acids. The CDR3 DNA is TGCAATGCTAGATTGGCCCGGGAAGAGACCCAGTACTTC. Translating gives CNARLAREETQYF.

In regard to this clonotype: The germline gene is not matched at one end of the junction; a read error may be the cause. The genes are TRBV6-5 and TRBJ1-1, with 8 positions matching TRBD1. This CDR3 region has 15 residues. CDR1 is MNHEY, CDR2 SVGAGI, per germline. The CDR3 here is CVSRTGTGLVTEAFF. The CDR3 DNA is TGTGTCAGCAGGACCGGGACAGGCTTGGTGACTGAAGCTTTCTTT.

This clonotype occurred once. A single base separates this from a much larger clone, so it may be a read error. J is TRBJ1-5 and V is TRBV7-8, with TRBD1 matching over 7 bases. The CDR3 spans 19 residues. CDR1 and CDR2 (germline): SGHVS, FQNEAQ. The V segment lost 2 bases and the J segment 4 bases; nucleotides outside the gene matches: 17. The DNA for the CDR3 is TGTGCCAGCAGCTTATTTAGGGGGGGGAGACAGGGAGATAATCAGCCCCAGCATTTT. This sequence encodes CASSLFRGGRQGDNQPQHF.

The rearrangement uses TRBV6-6 and TRBJ1-5, with a tentative D call TRBD1 (5 bases). CDR1 and CDR2 (germline): MNHNY, SVGAGI (reference sequence). The CDR3 totals 14 residues. CDR3 in amino acids: CTSSYGGRAQPQHF. CDR3 nucleotide sequence: TGTACTAGCAGTTACGGGGGGAGGGCTCAGCCCCAGCATTTT.

This rearrangement joins TRBV29-1 to TRBJ1-2; maybe TRBD1 (6 bases). Trimming removed 8 bases from V and 3 bases from J, with 19 bases in between. CDR1 is SQVTM and CDR2 is ANQGSEA in the germline V gene. The CDR3 length is 14 residues. The CDR3 spells CSTGQIDYDYGYTF. The CDR3 DNA reads as TGCAGCACCGGACAGATAGACTACGACTATGGCTACACCTTC.

A note on this clonotype: A single base separates this from a much larger clone, so it may be a read error. V usage is TRBV20-1 and J usage is TRBJ2-5; D is perhaps TRBD2 (6 bases). The CDR3 contains 16 residues. The germline gives CDR1 DFQATT, CDR2 SNEGSKA (reference sequence). Trimming removed 4 bases at V and 1 base at J, with 19 bases between. CDR3 nucleotide sequence: TGCAGTGCTACTAGAACCGGTGGGGACTTCCAAGAGACCCAGTACTTC. This gives the protein CSATRTGGDFQETQYF.

In regard to this clonotype: One end of the junction fails to match germline, which may point to a read error. This chain connects TRBV29-1 to TRBJ2-4; possible D gene TRBD1, 5 bases. CDR3 length equals 13 residues. The germline gives CDR1 SQVTM, CDR2 ANQGSEA. The CDR3 DNA sequence: TGCGGCGTTGAACATAGGGGTTTCGACATTCAGTACTTC. Protein: CGVEHRGFDIQYF.

The chain employs TRBV12-3 or TRBV12-4 and TRBJ2-3; D is undetermined. This CDR3 spans 11 amino acids. V was trimmed by 5 bases and J by 15 bases, leaving 15 bases between them. CDR3 in DNA: TGTGCCAGCAGTGTTAAAGATACGTACTATTTT. This translates into CASSVKDTYYF.

A note on this clonotype: The junction does not match germline at one end; this may be a read error. The V gene is TRBV12-3 or TRBV12-4, the J gene TRBJ2-3, with 9 bases aligning to TRBD1. The CDR3 totals 19 residues. CDR3 residues: CANSLVRDREGEFYLRQYF. CDR3 coding DNA: TGTGCCAACAGTTTGGTCCGGGACAGGGAAGGGGAGTTTTATTTGAGGCAGTATTTT.

This chain uses TRBV6-5 with TRBJ1-1, with D perhaps matching TRBD1 (5 bases). CDR3 length equals 13 residues. Per germline, CDR1 MNHEY and CDR2 SVGAGI. CDR3 amino acids: CGTSYTGNTEAFF. Written as DNA, the CDR3 is TGTGGCACCAGTTACACAGGGAACACTGAAGCTTTCTTT.

Regarding this clonotype: This clone may be a read error of a much larger clone one base away. J is TRBJ2-5 and V is TRBV30; 9 bases agree with TRBD2. CDR3 length: 15 amino acids. Per the germline V gene, CDR1 is GTSNPN and CDR2 is SVGIG (reference sequence). The CDR3 region is CAWRVAGAPRETEYF. CDR3 coding DNA: TGTGCCTGGAGAGTAGCGGGGGCGCCGAGAGAGACCGAGTACTTC.

A word on this clonotype: Sequence at one end of the junction differs from germline and may be a read error. This chain uses TRBV6-2 or TRBV6-3 with TRBJ1-5; no definite D call. Per the germline V gene, CDR1 is MNHEY and CDR2 is SVGEGT. The CDR3 has 12 residues. The CDR3, as DNA: TGTGCCAGCAGATATCTGGGTCAGGCCCAGCATTTT. Protein: CASRYLGQAQHF.

This clonotype was observed a single time. The conserved final phenylalanine or tryptophan is absent from the CDR3, which likely points to a read error. The rearrangement uses TRBV6-1 and TRBJ2-7; TRBD2 is a possible D gene (5 bases). Germline V gene data show CDR1 as MNHNS and CDR2 as SASEGT. The CDR3 totals 14 residues. The chain's CDR3 is CASREARGTREQYC. In DNA form, the CDR3 reads TGTGCCAGCCGTGAAGCACGGGGAACAAGGGAGCAGTACTGC.

This clonotype was counted between two and nine times. This chain uses TRBV29-1 with TRBJ1-4, with a weak D call TRBD1 (5 bases). The germline V gene has CDR1 SQVTM and CDR2 ANQGSEA. CDR3 length equals 11 residues. V was shortened by 7 bases and J by 15 bases, with 18 bases between the two germline ends. CDR3 residues: CSARDLGKLFF. The CDR3 nucleotides are TGCAGCGCCAGGGATTTGGGGAAATTGTTTTTT.

A remark on this clonotype: The missing conserved phenylalanine or tryptophan at the end of this CDR3 makes a read error likely. The chain has TRBV14 and TRBJ2-5; tentative D call: TRBD2 (5 bases). This CDR3 spans 11 amino acids. Looked up from germline, CDR1 is SGHDN and CDR2 is FVKESK. CDR3 amino acids: CANSHAGTQYL. The DNA for the CDR3 is TGTGCCAACAGCCACGCGGGGACCCAGTACTTA.

Comment on this clonotype: The junction does not match germline at one end; this may be a read error. The chain is built from TRBV7-9 and TRBJ1-1, with TRBD1 as a possible D gene (6 bases). Germline lookup yields CDR1 SEHNR and CDR2 FQNEAQ (reference sequence). This CDR3 has 14 amino acids. CDR3 in DNA: TGTGCCAGCAGCTTAGCGGGGGCTGGCATTGAAGTTTTCTTT. This gives the protein CASSLAGAGIEVFF.

To note about this clonotype: In this CDR3 the conserved last residue, phenylalanine or tryptophan, is missing, so a read error is likely. The gene calls are TRBV13 and TRBJ2-3; perhaps TRBD2 as D (6 bases). The CDR3 is 15 amino acids. CDR1 and CDR2 (germline): PRHDT, FYEKMQ (reference sequence). V gave up 6 bases and J gave up 5 bases, with 18 bases separating them. The CDR3 coding sequence is TGTGCCAGCAGACCCACTAGCAGGAGGGGAGATACGCAGTATTCT. Protein: CASRPTSRRGDTQYS.

Notes on this clonotype: The conserved final phenylalanine or tryptophan is absent from the CDR3, which likely points to a read error. The rearrangement uses TRBV7-3 and TRBJ2-1, with 9 bases aligning to TRBD1. V shed 4 bases, J shed 12 bases, and the junction held 7 bases outside the gene matches. This CDR3 comprises 13 residues. Germline V gene sequence: CDR1 SGHTA, CDR2 FQGTGA. The CDR3 nucleotides are TGTGCCAGCAGCTCGGGACAGGGTGGAAGGCAGTTCCTC. It yields the protein CASSSGQGGRQFL.